Here is one T cell receptor (beta chain) with its context. The sample is drawn from a study of cytomegalovirus exposure and HLA in healthy donors. Per the germline V gene, CDR1 is SGHRS and CDR2 is YFSETQ. The CDR3 consists of 13 residues. PCR used 60 Vbeta primers and 13 Jbeta primers. Assay: immunoSEQ multiplex PCR; the TCRdb copy retains only in-frame clones and omits some. The table records some 210,000 clones, almost 80% of them present only once. The TCR originated in a male donor in good health and CMV-seronegative. Sequencing input: PBMCs. The rearrangement uses TRBV5-1 and TRBJ2-5; D gene unclear. The DNA end is a closer match to TRBJ2-7, so the J assignment may be wrong. The CDR3 sequence is CASSLGTDYEQYF. In nucleotides, the CDR3 is TGCGCCAGCAGCTTGGGGACCGACTACGAGCAGTACTTC.